This T cell receptor beta chain was observed in a study of shared clonotypes between healthy human individuals. Donors, without exception, were Caucasian adults residing in Nashville, Tennessee. Germline CDR1 is MNHEY and CDR2 is SVGAGI. This CDR3 is 14 amino acids long. With 9 bases clipped from V and 5 bases from J, the junction kept 9 bases outside the gene matches. The data were produced by immunoSEQ multiplex PCR, yet TCRdb's version contains in-frame clones alone and is incomplete. This repertoire shows 550,000 to 700,000 clones, 55% to 85% found once; its top ten account for around 1.8%. This chain joins TRBV6-5 and TRBJ1-4; 7 positions match TRBD1. This clonotype was obtained from a woman aged 25 to 39 in good health. Material for sequencing was memory CD4+ T cells sorted from blood. Indicated subset: CD45RA-negative fraction. CDR3 loop: CASARQGLNEKLFF. DNA of the CDR3: TGTGCCAGTGCGCGACAGGGCCTAAATGAAAAACTGTTTTTT.